This TCR beta chain was sequenced during a study of blood T cell repertoires in COVID-19. Study at large: Specimens from acute and convalescent COVID-19 originated in the United States, Italy and Spain.

This CDR3 is built from 15 residues. Germline lookup yields CDR1 MRHNA and CDR2 SNTAGT. J lost 0 bases, V lost 10 bases, and 8 bases had no gene match. Original methodology: Estimation of nucleated cell counts relied on the amplification of reference gene primers. Clones were read by immunoSEQ multiplex PCR, and TCRdb kept only the in-frame ones, dropping some. The V and J calls and clone size come from that table; D and trimming were worked out from the DNA. Among some 150,000 clones listed, approximately 86% were seen once. The chain is built from TRBV6-4 and TRBJ1-5, with 8 bases lining up with TRBD1. The TCR was taken from a woman between 55 and 75 years old with acute or convalescent COVID-19. The sample taken for sequencing was peripheral blood. For the CDR3, the DNA is TGTGCCACTCCGAAGACAGGGGATAGCAATCAGCCCCAGCATTTT. It translates to CATPKTGDSNQPQHF.